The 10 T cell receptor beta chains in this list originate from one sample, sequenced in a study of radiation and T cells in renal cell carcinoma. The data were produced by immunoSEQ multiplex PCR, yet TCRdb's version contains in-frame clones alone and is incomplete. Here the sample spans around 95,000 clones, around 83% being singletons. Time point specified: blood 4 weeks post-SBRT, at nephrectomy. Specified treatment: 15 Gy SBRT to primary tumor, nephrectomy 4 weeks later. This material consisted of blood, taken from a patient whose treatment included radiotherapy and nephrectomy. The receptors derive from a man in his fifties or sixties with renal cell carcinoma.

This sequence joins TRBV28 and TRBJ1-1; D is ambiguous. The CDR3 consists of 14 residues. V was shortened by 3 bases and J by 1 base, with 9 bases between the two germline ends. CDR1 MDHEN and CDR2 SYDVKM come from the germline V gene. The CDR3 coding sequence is TGTGCCAGCAGTTTTCGCGGACGGAACACTGAAGCTTTCTTT. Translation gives CASSFRGRNTEAFF.

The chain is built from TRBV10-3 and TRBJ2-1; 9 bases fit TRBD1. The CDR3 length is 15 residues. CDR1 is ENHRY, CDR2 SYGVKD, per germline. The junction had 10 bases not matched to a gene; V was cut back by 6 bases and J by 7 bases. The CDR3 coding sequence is TGTGCCATCAGAACGGGACAGGGCTTAGGGAATGAGCAGTTCTTC. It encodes CAIRTGQGLGNEQFF.

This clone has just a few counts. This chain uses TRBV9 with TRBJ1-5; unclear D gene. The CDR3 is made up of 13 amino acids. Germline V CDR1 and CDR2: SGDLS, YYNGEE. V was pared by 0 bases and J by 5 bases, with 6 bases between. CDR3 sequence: CASSVDADQPQHF. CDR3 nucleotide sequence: TGTGCCAGCAGCGTAGACGCTGATCAGCCCCAGCATTTT.

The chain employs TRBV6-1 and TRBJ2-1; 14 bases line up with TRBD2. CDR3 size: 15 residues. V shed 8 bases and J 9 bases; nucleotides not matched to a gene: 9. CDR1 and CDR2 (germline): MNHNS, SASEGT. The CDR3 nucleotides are TGTGCCAGCCGATCCGGGACTAGCGGGAGTGTTGAGCAGTTCTTC. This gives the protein CASRSGTSGSVEQFF.

The CDR3 DNA sequence: TGTGCCAGCAGCTTGGGTGGGCCCCAAGTCAATGAGCAGTTCTTC. This encodes CASSLGGPQVNEQFF. The genes are TRBV7-9 and TRBJ2-1; D gene unclear. The CDR3 has 15 amino acids. CDR1 and CDR2 from the germline V gene are SEHNR and FQNEAQ (reference sequence). Trimming took 3 bases from V and 6 from J, leaving 15 bases between them. Full variable domain (rest looked up from reference TRBV7-9 and TRBJ2-1): DTGVSQNPRHKITKRGQNVTFRCDPISEHNRLYWYRQTLGQGPEFLTYFQNEAQLEKSRLLSDRFSAERPKGSFSTLEIQRTEQGDSAMYLCASSLGGPQVNEQFFGPGTRLTVL.

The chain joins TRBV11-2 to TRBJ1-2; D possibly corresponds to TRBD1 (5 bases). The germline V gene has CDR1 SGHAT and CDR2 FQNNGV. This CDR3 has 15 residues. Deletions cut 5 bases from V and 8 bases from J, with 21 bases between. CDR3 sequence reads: CASSTLSTASVGYTF. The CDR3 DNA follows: TGTGCCAGCAGCACGCTATCGACAGCTTCCGTGGGCTACACCTTC.

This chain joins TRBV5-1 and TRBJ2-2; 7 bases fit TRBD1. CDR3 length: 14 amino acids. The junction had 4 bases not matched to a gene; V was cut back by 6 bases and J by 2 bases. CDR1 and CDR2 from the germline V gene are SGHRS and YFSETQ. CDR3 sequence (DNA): TGCGCCAGCATTCAGGGGGTTAACACCGGGGAGCTGTTTTTT. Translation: CASIQGVNTGELFF.

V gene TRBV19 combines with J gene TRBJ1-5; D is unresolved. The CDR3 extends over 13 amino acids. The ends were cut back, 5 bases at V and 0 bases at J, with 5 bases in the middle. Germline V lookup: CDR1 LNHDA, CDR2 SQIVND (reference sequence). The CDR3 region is CASSPYSNQPQHF. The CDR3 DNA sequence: TGTGCCAGTAGTCCCTATAGCAATCAGCCCCAGCATTTT.

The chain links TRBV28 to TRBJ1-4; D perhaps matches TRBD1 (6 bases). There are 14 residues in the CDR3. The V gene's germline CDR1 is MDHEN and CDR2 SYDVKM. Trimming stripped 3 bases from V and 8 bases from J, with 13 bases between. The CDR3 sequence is CASSFRGGYEKLFF. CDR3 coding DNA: TGTGCCAGCAGTTTTAGGGGGGGTTACGAAAAACTGTTTTTT.

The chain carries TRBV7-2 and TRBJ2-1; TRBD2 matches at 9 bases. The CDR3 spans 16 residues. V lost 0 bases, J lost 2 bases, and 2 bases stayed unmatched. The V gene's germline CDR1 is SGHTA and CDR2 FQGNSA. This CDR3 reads CASSLAASGTYNEQFF. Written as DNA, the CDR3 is TGTGCCAGCAGCTTAGCGGCTAGCGGGACCTACAATGAGCAGTTCTTC.